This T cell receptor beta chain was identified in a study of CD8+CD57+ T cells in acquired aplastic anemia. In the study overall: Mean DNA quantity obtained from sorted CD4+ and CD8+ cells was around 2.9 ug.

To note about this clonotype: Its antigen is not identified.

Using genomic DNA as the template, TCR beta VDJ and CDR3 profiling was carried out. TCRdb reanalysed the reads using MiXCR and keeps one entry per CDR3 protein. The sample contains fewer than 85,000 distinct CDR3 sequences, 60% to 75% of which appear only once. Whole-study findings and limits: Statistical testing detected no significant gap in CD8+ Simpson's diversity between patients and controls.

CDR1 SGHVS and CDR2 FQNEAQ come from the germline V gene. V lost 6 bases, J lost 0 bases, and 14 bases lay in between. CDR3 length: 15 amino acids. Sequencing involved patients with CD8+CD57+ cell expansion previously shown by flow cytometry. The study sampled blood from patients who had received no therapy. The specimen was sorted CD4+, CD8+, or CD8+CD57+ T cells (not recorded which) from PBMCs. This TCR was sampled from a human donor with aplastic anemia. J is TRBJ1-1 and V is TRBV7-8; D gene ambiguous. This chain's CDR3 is CASREAENMNTEAFF. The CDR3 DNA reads TGTGCCAGCAGGGAAGCCGAAAACATGAACACTGAAGCTTTCTTT.